The present T cell receptor (beta chain) was sequenced within a study of glioma-infiltrating T cells. The germline V and J ends were trimmed by 0 bases and 6 bases, with 12 bases remaining between them. The length of the CDR3 is 15 residues. The V gene's germline CDR1 is MGHRA and CDR2 YSYEKL. Using RNA template, CDR3s of TCR alpha and beta were amplified with iRepertoire arm-PCR. One entry per CDR3 protein, called by TCRdb with MiXCR from the multiplex PCR reads. The sample carries some 90,000 distinct CDR3 sequences, roughly 37% recorded once. There are many counts of this clonotype. The clonotype originates from a human donor with low-grade glioma or glioblastoma, undergoing nonglioma brain surgery, or in good health (not recorded which). The rearrangement uses TRBV4-1 and TRBJ1-5; TRBD1 is a possible D gene (5 bases). The sample taken for sequencing was glioma tissue, nonneoplastic brain tissue, or PBMCs (not recorded which). The CDR3 region has the DNA TGCGCCAGCAGCCAAGAAATCAGGGAGGGTCAGCCCCAGCATTTT. This encodes CASSQEIREGQPQHF.